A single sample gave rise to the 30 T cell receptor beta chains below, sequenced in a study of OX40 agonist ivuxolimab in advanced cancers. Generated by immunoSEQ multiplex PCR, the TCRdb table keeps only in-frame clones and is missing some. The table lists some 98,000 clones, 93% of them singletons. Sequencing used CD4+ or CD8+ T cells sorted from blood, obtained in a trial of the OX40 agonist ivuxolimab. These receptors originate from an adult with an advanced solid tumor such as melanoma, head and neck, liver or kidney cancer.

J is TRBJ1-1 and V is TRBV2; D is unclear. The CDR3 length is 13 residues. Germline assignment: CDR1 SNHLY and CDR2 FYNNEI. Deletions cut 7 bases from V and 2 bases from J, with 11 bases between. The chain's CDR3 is CASILQINTEAFF. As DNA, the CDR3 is TGTGCCAGCATTCTCCAGATTAACACTGAAGCTTTCTTT.

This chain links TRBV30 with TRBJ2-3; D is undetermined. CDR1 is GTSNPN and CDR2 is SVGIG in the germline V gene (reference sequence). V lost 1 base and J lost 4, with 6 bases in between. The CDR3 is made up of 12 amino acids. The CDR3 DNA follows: TGTGCCTGGAGTGCCCCGTCAGATACGCAGTATTTT. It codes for CAWSAPSDTQYF. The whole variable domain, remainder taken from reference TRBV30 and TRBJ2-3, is SQTIHQWPATLVQPVGSPLSLECTVEGTSNPNLYWYRQAAGRGLQLLFYSVGIGQISSEVPQNLSASRPQDRQFILSSKKLLLSDSGFYLCAWSAPSDTQYFGPGTRLTVL.

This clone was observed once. The CDR3 sequence is CASSLGLRGLAGGPQETQYF. The CDR3 region has the DNA TGTGCCAGCAGCTTAGGGTTACGGGGACTAGCGGGGGGACCACAAGAGACCCAGTACTTC. The V call is TRBV7-6, the J call TRBJ2-5; the match to TRBD2 covers 15 bases. CDR1 and CDR2 from the germline V gene are SGHVS and FNYEAQ. The junction had 11 bases not matched to a gene; V was cut back by 1 base and J by 2 bases. This CDR3 has 20 residues.

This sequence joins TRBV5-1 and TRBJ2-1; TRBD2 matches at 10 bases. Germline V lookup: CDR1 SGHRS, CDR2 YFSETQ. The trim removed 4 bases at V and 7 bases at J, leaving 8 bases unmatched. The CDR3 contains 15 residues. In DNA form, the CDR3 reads TGCGCCAGCAGCACCTCTAGCGGGAGTTATAATGAGCAGTTCTTC. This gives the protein CASSTSSGSYNEQFF. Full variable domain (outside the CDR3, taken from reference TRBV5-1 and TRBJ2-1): KAGVTQTPRYLIKTRGQQVTLSCSPISGHRSVSWYQQTPGQGLQFLFEYFSETQRNKGNFPGRFSGRQFSNSRSEMNVSTLELGDSALYLCASSTSSGSYNEQFFGPGTRLTVL.

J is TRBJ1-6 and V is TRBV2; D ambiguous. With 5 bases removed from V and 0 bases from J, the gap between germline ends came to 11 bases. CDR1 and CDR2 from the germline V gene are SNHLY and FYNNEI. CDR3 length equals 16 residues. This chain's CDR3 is CASSNSESSYNSPLHF. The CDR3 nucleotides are TGTGCCAGCAGTAACAGCGAGAGCTCCTATAATTCACCCCTCCACTTT.

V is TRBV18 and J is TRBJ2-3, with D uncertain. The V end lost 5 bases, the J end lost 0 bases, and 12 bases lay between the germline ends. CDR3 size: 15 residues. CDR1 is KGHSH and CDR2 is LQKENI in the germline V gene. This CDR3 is CASSSLPSSTDTQYF. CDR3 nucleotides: TGTGCCAGCTCAAGCCTGCCCTCTAGCACAGATACGCAGTATTTT.

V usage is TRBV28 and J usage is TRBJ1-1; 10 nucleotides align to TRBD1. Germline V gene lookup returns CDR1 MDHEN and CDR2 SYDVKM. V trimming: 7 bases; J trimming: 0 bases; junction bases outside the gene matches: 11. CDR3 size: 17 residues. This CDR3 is CASTDPPTGGLNTEAFF. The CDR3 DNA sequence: TGTGCCAGCACCGATCCCCCGACAGGGGGCCTGAACACTGAAGCTTTCTTT.

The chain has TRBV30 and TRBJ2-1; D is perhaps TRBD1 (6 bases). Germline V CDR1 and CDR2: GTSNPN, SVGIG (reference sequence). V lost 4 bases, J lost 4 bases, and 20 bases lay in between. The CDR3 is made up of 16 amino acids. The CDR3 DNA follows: TGTGCCTGGAAAGGCCTTACAGGGCCCCGTTACAATGAGCAGTTCTTC. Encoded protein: CAWKGLTGPRYNEQFF.

The CDR3 is CAWGRGGQGVFGYTF. CDR3 in DNA: TGTGCCTGGGGAAGAGGGGGACAGGGTGTTTTTGGCTACACCTTC. This chain uses TRBV30 with TRBJ1-2, with 9 bases lining up with TRBD1. Germline V CDR1 and CDR2: GTSNPN, SVGIG (reference sequence). The V and J ends lost 5 bases and 7 bases, in that order; junction bases with no gene match: 14. The CDR3 length is 15 residues.

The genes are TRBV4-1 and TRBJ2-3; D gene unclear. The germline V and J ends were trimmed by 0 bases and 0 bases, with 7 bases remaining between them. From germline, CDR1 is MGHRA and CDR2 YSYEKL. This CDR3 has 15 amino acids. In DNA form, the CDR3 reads TGCGCCAGCAGCCAAGATGGAACAAGCACAGATACGCAGTATTTT. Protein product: CASSQDGTSTDTQYF.

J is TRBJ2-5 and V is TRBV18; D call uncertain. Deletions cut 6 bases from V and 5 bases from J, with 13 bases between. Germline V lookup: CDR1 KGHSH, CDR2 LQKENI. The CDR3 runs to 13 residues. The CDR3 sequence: CASSETREETQYF. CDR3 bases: TGTGCCAGCTCCGAAACCCGAGAGGAGACCCAGTACTTC.

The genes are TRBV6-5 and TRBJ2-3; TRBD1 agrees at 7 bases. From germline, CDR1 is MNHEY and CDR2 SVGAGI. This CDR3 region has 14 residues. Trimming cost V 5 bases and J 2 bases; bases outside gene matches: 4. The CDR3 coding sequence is TGTGCCAGCAGTGTGGGACAGTTCACAGATACGCAGTATTTT. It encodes CASSVGQFTDTQYF.

The DNA of the CDR3 is TGTGCCAGCAGTTATAGCAATCAGCCCCAGCATTTT. Translating it yields CASSYSNQPQHF. The V and J genes are TRBV11-1 and TRBJ1-5; D unclear. Germline CDR1 and CDR2: SGHAT and FQDESV (reference sequence). V was cut by 6 bases and J by 0 bases, with 3 bases left in between. The CDR3 has 12 residues.

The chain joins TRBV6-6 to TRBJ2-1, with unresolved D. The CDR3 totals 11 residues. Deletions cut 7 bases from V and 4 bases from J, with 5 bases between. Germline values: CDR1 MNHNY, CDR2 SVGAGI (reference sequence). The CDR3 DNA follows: TGTGCCAGCACCGTGTACAATGAGCAGTTCTTC. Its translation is CASTVYNEQFF.

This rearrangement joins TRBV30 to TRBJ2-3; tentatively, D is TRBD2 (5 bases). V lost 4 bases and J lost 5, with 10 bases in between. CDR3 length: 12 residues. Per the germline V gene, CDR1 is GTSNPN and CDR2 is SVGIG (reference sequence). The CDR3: CAWNYAGDTQYF. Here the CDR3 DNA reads TGTGCCTGGAATTATGCGGGAGATACGCAGTATTTT.

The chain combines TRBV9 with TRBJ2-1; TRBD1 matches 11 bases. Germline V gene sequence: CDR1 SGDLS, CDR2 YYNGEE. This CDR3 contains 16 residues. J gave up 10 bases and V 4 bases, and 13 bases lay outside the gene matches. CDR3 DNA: TGTGCCAGCAGCTCTCAACCGGGACAGGGGGTGAAGGAGCAGTTCTTC. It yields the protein CASSSQPGQGVKEQFF.

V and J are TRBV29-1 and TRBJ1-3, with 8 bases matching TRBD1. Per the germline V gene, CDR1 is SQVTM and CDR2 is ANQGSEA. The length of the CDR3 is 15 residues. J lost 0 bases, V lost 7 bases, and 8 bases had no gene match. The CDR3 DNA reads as TGCAGCGCTGGGACAGGTTATTACTCTGGAAACACCATATATTTT. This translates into CSAGTGYYSGNTIYF.

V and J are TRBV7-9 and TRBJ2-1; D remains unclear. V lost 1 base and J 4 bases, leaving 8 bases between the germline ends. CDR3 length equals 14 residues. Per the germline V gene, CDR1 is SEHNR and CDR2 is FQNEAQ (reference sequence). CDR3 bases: TGTGCCAGCAGCTTAGATCGCGGATACAATGAGCAGTTCTTC. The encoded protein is CASSLDRGYNEQFF.

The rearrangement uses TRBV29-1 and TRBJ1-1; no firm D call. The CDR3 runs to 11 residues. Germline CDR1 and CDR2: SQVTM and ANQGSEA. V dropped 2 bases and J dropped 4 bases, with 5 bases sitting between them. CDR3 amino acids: CSVESGTEAFF. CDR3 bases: TGCAGCGTTGAATCCGGCACTGAAGCTTTCTTT.

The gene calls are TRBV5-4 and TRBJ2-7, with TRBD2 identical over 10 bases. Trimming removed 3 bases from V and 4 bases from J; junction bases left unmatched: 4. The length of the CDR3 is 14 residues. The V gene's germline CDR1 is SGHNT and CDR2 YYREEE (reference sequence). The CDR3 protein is CASSSRTSGYEQYF. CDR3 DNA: TGTGCCAGCAGCTCTAGGACTAGCGGATACGAGCAGTACTTC.

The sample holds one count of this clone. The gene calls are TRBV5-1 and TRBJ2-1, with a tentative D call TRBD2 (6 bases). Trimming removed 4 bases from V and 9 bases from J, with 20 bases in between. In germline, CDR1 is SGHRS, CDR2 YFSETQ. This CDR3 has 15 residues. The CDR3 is CASSRPELVGGEQFF. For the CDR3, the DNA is TGCGCCAGCAGCAGACCCGAGCTTGTGGGGGGTGAGCAGTTCTTC. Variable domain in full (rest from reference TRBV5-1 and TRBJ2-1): KAGVTQTPRYLIKTRGQQVTLSCSPISGHRSVSWYQQTPGQGLQFLFEYFSETQRNKGNFPGRFSGRQFSNSRSEMNVSTLELGDSALYLCASSRPELVGGEQFFGPGTRLTVL.

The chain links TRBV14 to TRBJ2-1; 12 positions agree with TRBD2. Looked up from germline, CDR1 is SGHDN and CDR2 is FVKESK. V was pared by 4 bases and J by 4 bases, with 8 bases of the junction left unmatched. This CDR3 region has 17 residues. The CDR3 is CASSPVTSGRSYNEQFF. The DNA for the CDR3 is TGTGCCAGCAGCCCGGTGACTAGCGGGAGATCTTACAATGAGCAGTTCTTC.

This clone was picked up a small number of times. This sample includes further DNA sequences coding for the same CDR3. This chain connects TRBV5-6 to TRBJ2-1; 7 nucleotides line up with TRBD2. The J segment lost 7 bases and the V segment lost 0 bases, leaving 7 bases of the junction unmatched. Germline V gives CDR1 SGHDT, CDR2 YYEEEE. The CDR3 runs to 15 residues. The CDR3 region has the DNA TGTGCCAGCAGCTTGGGACCGGGAGGATGGAATGAGCAGTTCTTC. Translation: CASSLGPGGWNEQFF.

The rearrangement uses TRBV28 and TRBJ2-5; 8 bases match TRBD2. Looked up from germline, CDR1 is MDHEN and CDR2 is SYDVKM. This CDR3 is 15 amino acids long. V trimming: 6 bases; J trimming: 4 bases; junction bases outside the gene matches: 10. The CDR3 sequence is CASSRARGGAETQYF. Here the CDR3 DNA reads TGTGCCAGCAGCCGGGCCCGGGGGGGGGCAGAGACCCAGTACTTC.

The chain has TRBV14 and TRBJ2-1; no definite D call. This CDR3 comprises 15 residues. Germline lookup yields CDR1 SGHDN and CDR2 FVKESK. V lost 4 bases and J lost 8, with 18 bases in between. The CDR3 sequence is CASSLVIFPSHEQFF. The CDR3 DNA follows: TGTGCCAGCAGCCTGGTGATCTTCCCCAGCCATGAGCAGTTCTTC.

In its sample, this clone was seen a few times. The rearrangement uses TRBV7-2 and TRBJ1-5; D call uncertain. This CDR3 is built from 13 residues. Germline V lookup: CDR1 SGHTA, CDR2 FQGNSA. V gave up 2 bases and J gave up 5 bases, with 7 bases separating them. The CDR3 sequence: CASSLWGDQPQHF. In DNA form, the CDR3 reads TGTGCCAGCAGCTTATGGGGTGATCAGCCCCAGCATTTT.

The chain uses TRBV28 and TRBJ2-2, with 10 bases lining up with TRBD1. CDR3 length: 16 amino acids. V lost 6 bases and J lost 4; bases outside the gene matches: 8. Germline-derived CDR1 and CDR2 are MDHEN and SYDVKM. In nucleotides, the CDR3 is TGTGCCAGCAGGACATTGGGGACAGGGGTCACCGGGGAGCTGTTTTTT. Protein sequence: CASRTLGTGVTGELFF.

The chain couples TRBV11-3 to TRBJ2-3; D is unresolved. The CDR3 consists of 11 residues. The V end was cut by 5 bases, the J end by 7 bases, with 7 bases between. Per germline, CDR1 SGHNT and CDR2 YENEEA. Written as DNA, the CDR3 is TGTGCCAGCAGCACTGAATATACGCAGTATTTT. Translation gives CASSTEYTQYF.

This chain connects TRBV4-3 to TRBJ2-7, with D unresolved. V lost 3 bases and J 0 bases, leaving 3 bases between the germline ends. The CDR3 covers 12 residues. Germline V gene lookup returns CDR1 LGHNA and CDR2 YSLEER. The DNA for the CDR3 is TGCGCCAGCAGCCAGGGCTCCTACGAGCAGTACGTC. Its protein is CASSQGSYEQYV.

In nucleotides, the CDR3 is TGTGCCAGCAGGAGGGGATTGGGGGAAGAAAAACTGTTTTTT. It codes for CASRRGLGEEKLFF. V and J are TRBV6-1 and TRBJ1-4; tentative D call: TRBD1 (5 bases). V gave up 6 bases and J gave up 8 bases, with 16 bases separating them. The CDR3 is 14 amino acids. Germline assignment: CDR1 MNHNS and CDR2 SASEGT.